This entry lists 20 T cell receptor beta chains sequenced from one sample in a study of cytomegalovirus exposure and HLA in healthy donors. Produced via immunoSEQ multiplex PCR; TCRdb's table is partial and in-frame only. The sample contains 250,000 to 400,000 clones, over 75% of which appear only once. The source material was PBMCs. Receptors originate from a man aged 30 to 45 in good health and CMV-seronegative.

The chain is built from TRBV7-9 and TRBJ1-4, with D possibly matching TRBD1 (5 bases). Trimming pared 3 bases from V and 7 bases from J, leaving 12 bases between. The CDR3 totals 14 residues. The V gene's germline CDR1 is SEHNR and CDR2 FQNEAQ (reference sequence). CDR3 bases: TGTGCCAGCAGCTTGGGGCAGGGCAGTGAAAAACTGTTTTTT. It encodes CASSLGQGSEKLFF.

J is TRBJ1-2 and V is TRBV29-1, with D unresolved. V was clipped by 7 bases and J by 5 bases, with 11 bases between them. CDR1 SQVTM and CDR2 ANQGSEA come from the germline V gene. CDR3 size: 11 residues. CDR3 sequence (DNA): TGCAGCGCCGTGGAGTATTATGGCTACACCTTC. Its protein product is CSAVEYYGYTF.

V is TRBV6-5 and J is TRBJ2-5; tentatively, D is TRBD1 (5 bases). Germline assignment: CDR1 MNHEY and CDR2 SVGAGI. The CDR3 is 16 residues long. Trimming removed 0 bases from V and 2 bases from J, with 13 bases in between. CDR3 amino acids: CASSYSGWGRQETQYF. CDR3 coding DNA: TGTGCCAGCAGTTACTCGGGGTGGGGCAGACAAGAGACCCAGTACTTC.

The V gene is TRBV7-9, the J gene TRBJ1-1; 9 bases agree with TRBD1. Trimming at V came to 4 bases and at J to 7 bases, leaving 10 bases not matched to a gene. The CDR3 is 15 amino acids. Germline CDR1 reads SEHNR; CDR2 reads FQNEAQ (reference sequence). This chain's CDR3 is CASSSVTGGRGEAFF. CDR3 DNA sequence: TGTGCCAGCAGCTCCGTGACAGGGGGTAGGGGTGAAGCTTTCTTT. Combining the CDR3 with reference TRBV7-9 and TRBJ1-1 gives the whole variable domain DTGVSQNPRHKITKRGQNVTFRCDPISEHNRLYWYRQTLGQGPEFLTYFQNEAQLEKSRLLSDRFSAERPKGSFSTLEIQRTEQGDSAMYLCASSSVTGGRGEAFFGQGTRLTVV.

The chain recombines TRBV30 with TRBJ2-6; 7 bases align to TRBD2. V shed 3 bases and J 0 bases; nucleotides not matched to a gene: 11. CDR3 length: 18 residues. The germline V gene has CDR1 GTSNPN and CDR2 SVGIG (reference sequence). CDR3 amino acids: CAWSDIGGYGSGANVLTF. CDR3 nucleotide sequence: TGTGCCTGGAGCGACATCGGGGGGTATGGCTCTGGGGCCAACGTCCTGACTTTC.

This chain joins TRBV13 and TRBJ2-5, with 12 bases lining up with TRBD2. With V trimmed by 4 bases and J by 0 bases, 3 bases remained unmatched. The CDR3 sequence is 16 residues long. Germline assignment: CDR1 PRHDT and CDR2 FYEKMQ (reference sequence). The CDR3 spells CASSSGLAGYQETQYF. CDR3 nucleotides: TGTGCCAGCAGCTCCGGACTAGCGGGGTACCAAGAGACCCAGTACTTC.

V is TRBV27 and J is TRBJ2-1, with 13 positions matching TRBD2. The V gene end was trimmed by 6 bases and the J gene end by 9 bases; junction bases not matched to a gene: 8. Germline CDR1 reads MNHEY; CDR2 reads SMNVEV (reference sequence). The CDR3 is 15 residues long. The CDR3 loop is CASRATSGGRGEQFF. The CDR3 DNA reads TGTGCCAGCAGAGCGACTAGCGGGGGGCGTGGTGAGCAGTTCTTC.

The chain is built from TRBV4-3 and TRBJ2-7; 7 bases match TRBD2. The CDR3 runs 14 residues. Germline lookup yields CDR1 LGHNA and CDR2 YSLEER. Trimming cost V 4 bases and J 3 bases; bases outside gene matches: 6. The CDR3 DNA sequence: TGCGCCAGCAGCCCCTGGCGGGGGAGCTACGAGCAGTACTTC. It encodes CASSPWRGSYEQYF.

This clone occurred a few times. This CDR3 is also generated by other DNA sequences in the sample. The J gene is TRBJ2-7, the V gene TRBV7-9; a weak D match, TRBD2 (6 bases). CDR3 length equals 14 residues. V was pared by 2 bases and J by 2 bases, with 10 bases between. CDR1 is SEHNR, CDR2 FQNEAQ, per germline (reference sequence). CDR3 loop: CASSLTGGTYEQYF. The CDR3 DNA reads as TGTGCCAGCAGCTTAACTGGGGGGACCTACGAGCAGTACTTC.

This clone was seen a handful of times. The rearrangement uses TRBV11-2 and TRBJ2-5; possible D gene TRBD2, 6 bases. The CDR3 totals 15 residues. Per germline, CDR1 SGHAT and CDR2 FQNNGV. The V end lost 5 bases, the J end lost 1 base, and 14 bases lay between the germline ends. The CDR3 reads CASSPHIGGQETQYF. The DNA for the CDR3 is TGTGCCAGCAGCCCACATATCGGGGGCCAAGAGACCCAGTACTTC.

J is TRBJ2-6 and V is TRBV6-5; D is perhaps TRBD1 (5 bases). V was pared by 4 bases and J by 0 bases, with 10 bases between. Germline V gene sequence: CDR1 MNHEY, CDR2 SVGAGI. The CDR3 is 16 residues long. CDR3 residues: CASSSPRDSGANVLTF. In nucleotides, the CDR3 is TGTGCCAGCAGTTCACCCAGGGACTCTGGGGCCAACGTCCTGACTTTC.

This clone was seen only once. The chain combines TRBV5-1 with TRBJ1-1, with 7 bases aligning to TRBD1. CDR3 length: 17 amino acids. Germline values: CDR1 SGHRS, CDR2 YFSETQ. With V trimmed by 0 bases and J by 0 bases, 8 bases remained unmatched. CDR3 protein: CASSLVVRGPMNTEAFF. CDR3 sequence (DNA): TGCGCCAGCAGCTTGGTAGTTAGGGGGCCGATGAACACTGAAGCTTTCTTT.

This rearrangement joins TRBV5-1 to TRBJ2-3; a weak D match, TRBD2 (6 bases). The germline V gene has CDR1 SGHRS and CDR2 YFSETQ. This CDR3 has 15 residues. V lost 2 bases and J 5 bases, leaving 15 bases between the germline ends. This CDR3 reads CASSFYGGAGDTQYF. As DNA, the CDR3 is TGCGCCAGCAGCTTCTATGGCGGGGCCGGAGATACGCAGTATTTT.

V usage is TRBV15 and J usage is TRBJ1-4, with D tentatively TRBD1 (5 bases). Germline V lookup: CDR1 LNHNV, CDR2 YYDKDF (reference sequence). CDR3 length: 16 amino acids. Between the trimmed V and J ends, which lost 5 bases and 8 bases, there was a span of 21 bases. CDR3: CATSPRYGGEEEKLFF. CDR3 in DNA: TGTGCCACCAGCCCTAGATATGGAGGGGAGGAAGAAAAACTGTTTTTT.

The rearrangement joins TRBV5-1 to TRBJ2-7; possibly TRBD1 for D (6 bases). The ends were cut back, 4 bases at V and 4 bases at J, with 18 bases in the middle. Germline V gene sequence: CDR1 SGHRS, CDR2 YFSETQ. This CDR3 has 15 residues. This CDR3 is CASSQTSGHGYEQYF. As DNA, the CDR3 is TGCGCCAGCAGCCAGACATCGGGACACGGATACGAGCAGTACTTC.

This clone was seen more than once but under ten times. The rearrangement links TRBV19 to TRBJ1-6; unclear D gene. The CDR3 is 14 amino acids. Between the trimmed V and J ends, which lost 5 bases and 2 bases, there was a span of 7 bases. In germline, CDR1 is LNHDA, CDR2 SQIVND (reference sequence). CDR3 residues: CASSLIAYNSPLHF. Written as DNA, the CDR3 is TGTGCCAGTAGTCTGATAGCCTATAATTCACCCCTCCACTTT.

This chain links TRBV5-1 with TRBJ2-1; D may be TRBD2 (5 bases). This CDR3 contains 15 residues. Trimming stripped 0 bases from V and 7 bases from J, with 14 bases between. Germline assignment: CDR1 SGHRS and CDR2 YFSETQ. The CDR3 DNA reads as TGCGCCAGCAGCTTGGAAGGATTGGGGAGTAATGAGCAGTTCTTC. It encodes CASSLEGLGSNEQFF.

The DNA of the CDR3 is TGCGCCAGCAGCTTAAGTCCCGGTGGTGAGCAGTTCTTC. It codes for CASSLSPGGEQFF. The rearrangement joins TRBV5-1 to TRBJ2-1; D gene unclear. Between the trimmed V and J ends, which lost 2 bases and 9 bases, there was a span of 12 bases. The germline V gene has CDR1 SGHRS and CDR2 YFSETQ. The CDR3 loop spans 13 amino acids.

The chain links TRBV19 to TRBJ2-1, with 8 bases lining up with TRBD1. CDR3 length equals 13 residues. CDR1 is LNHDA, CDR2 SQIVND, per germline (reference sequence). The V segment lost 5 bases and the J segment 7 bases; nucleotides outside the gene matches: 4. CDR3 coding DNA: TGTGCCAGTAGTCTGACAGGGGTAAATGAGCAGTTCTTC. It codes for CASSLTGVNEQFF.

The V call is TRBV11-3, the J call TRBJ2-2; D not certain. Germline assignment: CDR1 SGHNT and CDR2 YENEEA. The CDR3 totals 13 residues. Deletions cut 1 base from V and 4 bases from J, with 4 bases between. CDR3 protein: CASSLASTGELFF. Here the CDR3 DNA reads TGTGCCAGCAGCTTAGCCAGCACCGGGGAGCTGTTTTTT.